This is a list of T cell receptor beta chains from one sample in a study of radiotherapy plus CTLA-4 blockade in lung cancer. Sequenced by immunoSEQ multiplex PCR; TCRdb stores in-frame clones only, minus some. In the table there are over 80,000 clones, roughly four fifths of which are singletons. The specimen was peripheral blood, collected from a patient treated with radiotherapy plus ipilimumab. The receptor set was obtained from a human donor with non-small cell lung cancer who had stable disease on radiotherapy plus ipilimumab. Each CDR3 is given with its conserved first and last residue. A D gene is named only where the DNA matches it firmly. Clone size is not always given. Where it is, it says once, few, many or a class for expanded clones.

clone size: .
J gene: TRBJ1-2
V gene: TRBV25-1
D gene: TRBD1
CDR3 DNA: TGTGCCAGCAGTGAATACTCGGGGACAGGGGAGGGTGGCTACACCTTC
CDR3 protein: CASSEYSGTGEGGYTF

clone size: few
J gene: TRBJ1-5
V gene: TRBV10-3
D gene: .
CDR3 DNA: TGTGCCATCAGAGGGACACCTGGCAATCAGCCCCAGCATTTT
CDR3 protein: CAIRGTPGNQPQHF

clone size: .
J gene: TRBJ2-6
V gene: TRBV19
D gene: TRBD1
CDR3 DNA: TGTGCCAGTAGTAACTGGGACAGACCCTCTGGGGCCAACGTCCTGACTTTC
CDR3 protein: CASSNWDRPSGANVLTF

clone size: .
J gene: TRBJ1-5
V gene: TRBV6-1
D gene: .
CDR3 DNA: TGTGCCAGCATAAAGCCAGGCAGCAATCAGCCCCAGCATTTT
CDR3 protein: CASIKPGSNQPQHF

clone size: .
J gene: TRBJ1-1
V gene: TRBV6-5
D gene: .
CDR3 DNA: TGTGCCAGCAGTTACCTGGACCTGAACACTGAAGCTTTCTTT
CDR3 protein: CASSYLDLNTEAFF

clone size: .
J gene: TRBJ2-2
V gene: TRBV30
D gene: .
CDR3 DNA: TGTGCCTGGAGTGTGATGAGGGAGCCTAACACCGGGGAGCTGTTTTTT
CDR3 protein: CAWSVMREPNTGELFF

clone size: .
J gene: TRBJ2-5
V gene: TRBV6-6
D gene: .
CDR3 DNA: TGTGCCAGCAGTTACCCGGATGGGGGAACGGGGCAGACCCAGTACTTC
CDR3 protein: CASSYPDGGTGQTQYF

clone size: .
J gene: TRBJ2-5
V gene: TRBV2
D gene: .
CDR3 DNA: TGTGCCAGCAGTGACGGGCGAGTGGGGGCAGAGACCCAGTACTTC
CDR3 protein: CASSDGRVGAETQYF

clone size: .
J gene: TRBJ2-3
V gene: TRBV5-4
D gene: TRBD2
CDR3 DNA: TGTGCCAGCAGCTTGAGAGCGGGATCTAGCACAGATACGCAGTATTTT
CDR3 protein: CASSLRAGSSTDTQYF

clone size: few
J gene: TRBJ2-1
V gene: TRBV28
D gene: .
CDR3 DNA: TGTGCCAGCATTTGGGATGAACCAGGCAGAGGACGAGACAATGAGCAGTTCTTC
CDR3 protein: CASIWDEPGRGRDNEQFF

clone size: .
J gene: TRBJ1-6
V gene: TRBV25-1
D gene: TRBD1
CDR3 DNA: TGTGCCAGCAGTGCCCCAGGACAGGGGGCACCCCTCCACTTT
CDR3 protein: CASSAPGQGAPLHF

clone size: .
J gene: TRBJ2-3
V gene: TRBV15
D gene: TRBD2
CDR3 DNA: TGTGCCACCAGCAGAGTTTCCTGGCGGGAGACTACAGATACGCAGTATTTT
CDR3 protein: CATSRVSWRETTDTQYF

clone size: .
J gene: TRBJ1-1
V gene: TRBV6-5
D gene: .
CDR3 DNA: TGTGCCAGCAGTTACCGCGGTGTAGGCGGGAACACTGAAGCTTTCTTT
CDR3 protein: CASSYRGVGGNTEAFF

clone size: .
J gene: TRBJ2-3
V gene: TRBV10-2
D gene: TRBD2
CDR3 DNA: TGCGCCAGCTCTTCGGCGGGAGAGACAGATACGCAGTATTTT
CDR3 protein: CASSSAGETDTQYF

clone size: .
J gene: TRBJ1-2
V gene: TRBV5-5
D gene: .
CDR3 DNA: TGTGCCAGCAGCTTGGCGAACAAGGGACGGTCTAACTATGGCTACACCTTC
CDR3 protein: CASSLANKGRSNYGYTF

clone size: .
J gene: TRBJ2-5
V gene: TRBV5-6
D gene: .
CDR3 DNA: TGTGCCAGCAGCTTGGCAGGGGAAGGTACCCTCCAAGAGACCCAGTACTTC
CDR3 protein: CASSLAGEGTLQETQYF

clone size: .
J gene: TRBJ1-5
V gene: TRBV6-5
D gene: .
CDR3 DNA: TGTGCCAGCAGTTACCGGTCGAGCGGCAATCAGCCCCAGCATTTT
CDR3 protein: CASSYRSSGNQPQHF

clone size: once
J gene: TRBJ2-1
V gene: TRBV28
D gene: TRBD1
CDR3 DNA: TGTGCCAGCAGTTTCTTGGACAGGGTGTCCCGTAGAAACAATGAGCAGTTCTTC
CDR3 protein: CASSFLDRVSRRNNEQFF

clone size: .
J gene: TRBJ2-3
V gene: TRBV6-1
D gene: .
CDR3 DNA: TGTGCCAGCAGTGATCTGGGATTCACAGATACGCAGTATTTT
CDR3 protein: CASSDLGFTDTQYF

clone size: .
J gene: TRBJ2-1
V gene: TRBV18
D gene: TRBD2
CDR3 DNA: TGTGCCAGCTCACCACTCCTAGCGGGGGGAGGAAATGAGCAGTTCTTC
CDR3 protein: CASSPLLAGGGNEQFF

clone size: .
J gene: TRBJ2-1
V gene: TRBV18
D gene: .
CDR3 DNA: TGTGCCAGCTCACCAGCGCGGGGTGGCAATGAGCAGTTCTTC
CDR3 protein: CASSPARGGNEQFF

clone size: .
J gene: TRBJ2-5
V gene: TRBV7-9
D gene: .
CDR3 DNA: TGTGCCAGCAGCCCCCAGGTTCAAGAGACCCAGTACTTC
CDR3 protein: CASSPQVQETQYF

clone size: .
J gene: TRBJ2-7
V gene: TRBV5-3
D gene: TRBD2
CDR3 DNA: TGTGCCAGAAGCCGACACACTAGCGGGCGCCCCTACGAGCAGTACTTC
CDR3 protein: CARSRHTSGRPYEQYF

clone size: .
J gene: TRBJ2-1
V gene: TRBV7-2
D gene: TRBD2
CDR3 DNA: TGTGCCAGCAGCTTAAATCTACGGGGACTAGCCAATGAGCAGTTCTTC
CDR3 protein: CASSLNLRGLANEQFF

clone size: .
J gene: TRBJ1-2
V gene: TRBV9
D gene: TRBD1
CDR3 DNA: TGTGCCAGCAGCGTGCTGCGGACAGGGAGAAACTATGGCTACACCTTC
CDR3 protein: CASSVLRTGRNYGYTF

clone size: few
J gene: TRBJ1-2
V gene: TRBV21-1
D gene: .
CDR3 DNA: TGTGCCAGCCTCCGGAGGGTGAAAGGAGGCTACACCTTC
CDR3 protein: CASLRRVKGGYTF

clone size: .
J gene: TRBJ2-6
V gene: TRBV7-9
D gene: .
CDR3 DNA: TGTGCCAGCAGCCGAAGAGCATACCATGACAAAAGTCGGGCCAACGTCCTGACTTTC
CDR3 protein: CASSRRAYHDKSRANVLTF

clone size: few
J gene: TRBJ2-7
V gene: TRBV5-8
D gene: .
CDR3 DNA: TGTGCCAGCAGCTTTGGACAGAACTACGAGCAGTACTTC
CDR3 protein: CASSFGQNYEQYF

clone size: .
J gene: TRBJ2-7
V gene: TRBV9
D gene: .
CDR3 DNA: TGTGCCAGCAGCTTAGCAGAAACCCCTTACGAGCAGTACTTC
CDR3 protein: CASSLAETPYEQYF

clone size: .
J gene: TRBJ2-1
V gene: TRBV7-2
D gene: .
CDR3 DNA: TGTGCCAGCAGCTCCCCTACGAGTTATGAGCAGTTCTTC
CDR3 protein: CASSSPTSYEQFF

clone size: .
J gene: TRBJ2-7
V gene: TRBV25-1
D gene: .
CDR3 DNA: TGTGCCAGCAGTGACTATCGGACACCTAACTCCTACGAGCAGTACTTC
CDR3 protein: CASSDYRTPNSYEQYF

clone size: few
J gene: TRBJ1-2
V gene: TRBV18
D gene: TRBD1
CDR3 DNA: TGTGCCAGCTCACCGTCTGGACAGGTCTATGGCTACACCTTC
CDR3 protein: CASSPSGQVYGYTF

clone size: .
J gene: TRBJ2-2
V gene: TRBV5-5
D gene: .
CDR3 DNA: TGTGCCAGCAGCTTGGGCCAAAGCACCGGGGAGCTGTTTTTT
CDR3 protein: CASSLGQSTGELFF

clone size: .
J gene: TRBJ1-1
V gene: TRBV4-1
D gene: .
CDR3 DNA: TGCGCCAGCAGCCAACCTACCAGGGGAAACACTGAAGCTTTCTTT
CDR3 protein: CASSQPTRGNTEAFF

clone size: medium-sized
J gene: TRBJ1-3
V gene: TRBV5-1
D gene: .
CDR3 DNA: TGCGCCAGCAGCTCTGGGGGAAGGGGCGGTGGAAACACCATATATTTT
CDR3 protein: CASSSGGRGGGNTIYF

clone size: .
J gene: TRBJ2-3
V gene: TRBV27
D gene: .
CDR3 DNA: TGTGCCAGCAGTTTATCGGCTCGCACAGATACGCAGTATTTT
CDR3 protein: CASSLSARTDTQYF